The rows below give T cell receptor beta chains drawn from one sample of a study of neurological immune-mediated disorders. TCRdb reprocessed the 5' RACE reads via MiXCR and lists one record per CDR3 protein. Of about 120,000 distinct CDR3 sequences detected, roughly 3.2% appear once; the ten largest clones hold 1% to 1.5%. Sequences were obtained from PBMCs. Source of these receptors: a woman between 25 and 40 years old with multiple sclerosis. The CDR3 runs from the conserved cysteine through the conserved F or W. Each record gives: J gene, D gene, clone size, V gene, CDR3 protein, CDR3 DNA. A D gene is named only where the DNA matches it firmly. Some rows mark clone size as missing; the rest say once, few, many or name a class of expanded clone.

j_gene: TRBJ2-7
d_gene: .
abundance: many
v_gene: TRBV14
CDR3aa: CASSQVGVGEQYF
CDR3nt: TGTGCCAGCAGCCAAGTGGGCGTGGGTGAGCAGTACTTC

j_gene: TRBJ1-1
d_gene: TRBD1
abundance: many
v_gene: TRBV12-3/TRBV12-4
CDR3aa: CASRPLDRVTEAFF
CDR3nt: TGTGCCAGCAGGCCGCTCGACAGGGTGACTGAAGCTTTCTTT

j_gene: TRBJ2-1
d_gene: TRBD2
abundance: many
v_gene: TRBV12-3/TRBV12-4
CDR3aa: CASGRAGGWWDEQFF
CDR3nt: TGTGCCAGCGGGAGGGCGGGGGGTTGGTGGGATGAGCAGTTCTTC

j_gene: TRBJ1-1
d_gene: .
abundance: many
v_gene: TRBV20-1
CDR3aa: CSAYSRANTEAFF
CDR3nt: TGCAGTGCTTATTCCAGGGCGAACACTGAAGCTTTCTTT

j_gene: TRBJ1-2
d_gene: .
abundance: few
v_gene: TRBV7-2
CDR3aa: CASSEQQGLGYTF
CDR3nt: TGTGCCAGCAGCGAACAACAGGGTCTTGGCTACACCTTC

j_gene: TRBJ1-1
d_gene: .
abundance: .
v_gene: TRBV7-2
CDR3aa: CASSYPRAGRTEAFF
CDR3nt: TGTGCCAGCAGCTACCCCCGGGCAGGACGGACTGAAGCTTTCTTT

j_gene: TRBJ2-5
d_gene: TRBD2
abundance: many
v_gene: TRBV20-1
CDR3aa: CSARDPSGQETQYF
CDR3nt: TGCAGTGCTAGAGACCCTAGCGGCCAAGAGACCCAGTACTTC

j_gene: TRBJ2-1
d_gene: TRBD2
abundance: many
v_gene: TRBV7-2
CDR3aa: CASSFPRRPSGRSEGSYNEQFF
CDR3nt: TGTGCCAGCAGCTTCCCGCGAAGGCCTAGCGGGAGAAGTGAGGGCTCCTACAATGAGCAGTTCTTC

j_gene: TRBJ1-5
d_gene: .
abundance: many
v_gene: TRBV7-2
CDR3aa: CASSLDSHSNQPQHF
CDR3nt: TGTGCCAGCAGCTTAGACAGTCATAGCAATCAGCCCCAGCATTTT

j_gene: TRBJ2-3
d_gene: .
abundance: many
v_gene: TRBV27
CDR3aa: CASSPRRGGSTDTQYF
CDR3nt: TGTGCCAGCAGTCCTCGCCGGGGCGGTAGCACAGATACGCAGTATTTT

j_gene: TRBJ1-2
d_gene: .
abundance: few
v_gene: TRBV5-1
CDR3aa: CASSFGPHNGYTF
CDR3nt: TGCGCCAGCAGCTTTGGACCACACAATGGCTACACCTTC

j_gene: TRBJ2-1
d_gene: .
abundance: many
v_gene: TRBV11-3
CDR3aa: CASSWQGYNEQFF
CDR3nt: TGTGCCAGCAGCTGGCAAGGATACAATGAGCAGTTCTTC

j_gene: TRBJ2-1
d_gene: TRBD2
abundance: many
v_gene: TRBV12-3/TRBV12-4
CDR3aa: CASSLSSGGVSSYNEQFF
CDR3nt: TGTGCCAGCAGTTTATCTAGCGGGGGGGTGAGCTCCTACAATGAGCAGTTCTTC

j_gene: TRBJ1-6
d_gene: TRBD1
abundance: many
v_gene: TRBV5-6
CDR3aa: CASRLDRGSYNSPLHF
CDR3nt: TGTGCCAGCAGACTCGACAGGGGCTCCTATAATTCACCCCTCCACTTT

j_gene: TRBJ2-1
d_gene: TRBD2
abundance: many
v_gene: TRBV5-1
CDR3aa: CASSFRTSGELSEQFF
CDR3nt: TGCGCCAGCAGCTTCCGGACTAGCGGGGAGTTGAGTGAGCAGTTCTTC

j_gene: TRBJ2-2
d_gene: TRBD2
abundance: .
v_gene: TRBV20-1
CDR3aa: CSARGLAELNTGELFF
CDR3nt: TGCAGTGCTAGGGGACTAGCGGAACTGAACACCGGGGAGCTGTTTTTT

j_gene: TRBJ2-1
d_gene: .
abundance: many
v_gene: TRBV5-1
CDR3aa: CASSLDTRGSSEQFF
CDR3nt: TGCGCCAGCAGCTTGGACACCAGGGGATCAAGTGAGCAGTTCTTC

j_gene: TRBJ1-4
d_gene: .
abundance: few
v_gene: TRBV4-1
CDR3aa: CASSQGPGLTNEKLFF
CDR3nt: TGCGCCAGCAGCCAAGGACCGGGACTGACTAATGAAAAACTGTTTTTT

j_gene: TRBJ1-2
d_gene: .
abundance: many
v_gene: TRBV10-3
CDR3aa: CAISEPKDRGGDYGYTF
CDR3nt: TGTGCCATCAGTGAGCCCAAAGATCGGGGGGGGGACTATGGCTACACCTTC

j_gene: TRBJ2-5
d_gene: TRBD1
abundance: many
v_gene: TRBV11-2
CDR3aa: CASSSRDRVGTQYF
CDR3nt: TGTGCCAGCAGCTCCCGGGACAGGGTGGGCACCCAGTACTTC

j_gene: TRBJ2-2
d_gene: TRBD2
abundance: many
v_gene: TRBV5-1
CDR3aa: CASSPGLAGAGELFF
CDR3nt: TGCGCCAGCAGCCCTGGACTAGCGGGAGCCGGGGAGCTGTTTTTT

j_gene: TRBJ2-2
d_gene: TRBD2
abundance: many
v_gene: TRBV6-6
CDR3aa: CASSYRGDGLEHSGELFF
CDR3nt: TGTGCCAGCAGTTACCGGGGGGATGGACTAGAACATTCCGGGGAGCTGTTTTTT

j_gene: TRBJ2-1
d_gene: .
abundance: many
v_gene: TRBV12-5
CDR3aa: CASAPQQGLSYNEQFF
CDR3nt: TGTGCTAGTGCCCCCCAACAGGGCCTCTCCTACAATGAGCAGTTCTTC

j_gene: TRBJ2-7
d_gene: TRBD1
abundance: many
v_gene: TRBV7-2
CDR3aa: CASSLSGQGYEQYF
CDR3nt: TGTGCCAGCAGCTTATCCGGACAGGGCTACGAGCAGTACTTC

j_gene: TRBJ2-7
d_gene: .
abundance: many
v_gene: TRBV5-1
CDR3aa: CASTPLNGEEQYF
CDR3nt: TGCGCCAGCACCCCCCTAAATGGTGAAGAGCAGTACTTC

j_gene: TRBJ1-1
d_gene: .
abundance: many
v_gene: TRBV4-3
CDR3aa: CASSQARVNTEAFF
CDR3nt: TGCGCCAGCAGCCAAGCCAGGGTTAACACTGAAGCTTTCTTT

j_gene: TRBJ2-2
d_gene: TRBD1
abundance: .
v_gene: TRBV6-5
CDR3aa: CARSYSLGQVYTGELFF
CDR3nt: TGTGCCAGAAGTTACTCCCTAGGACAGGTGTACACCGGGGAGCTGTTTTTT